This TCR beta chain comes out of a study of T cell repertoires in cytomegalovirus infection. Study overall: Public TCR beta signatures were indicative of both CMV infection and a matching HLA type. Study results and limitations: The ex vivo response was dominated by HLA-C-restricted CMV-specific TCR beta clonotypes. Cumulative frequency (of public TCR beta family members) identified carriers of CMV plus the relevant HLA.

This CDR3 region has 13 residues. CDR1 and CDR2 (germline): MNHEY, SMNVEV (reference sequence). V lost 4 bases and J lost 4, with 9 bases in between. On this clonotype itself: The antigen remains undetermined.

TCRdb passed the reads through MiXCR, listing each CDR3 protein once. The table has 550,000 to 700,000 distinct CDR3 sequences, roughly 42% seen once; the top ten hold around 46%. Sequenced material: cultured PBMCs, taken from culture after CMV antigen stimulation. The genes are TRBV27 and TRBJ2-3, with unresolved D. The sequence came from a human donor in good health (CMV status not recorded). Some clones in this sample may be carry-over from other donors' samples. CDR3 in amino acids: CASSSNGPDTQYF. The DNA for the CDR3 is TGTGCCAGCAGTTCGAACGGGCCAGATACGCAGTATTTT.